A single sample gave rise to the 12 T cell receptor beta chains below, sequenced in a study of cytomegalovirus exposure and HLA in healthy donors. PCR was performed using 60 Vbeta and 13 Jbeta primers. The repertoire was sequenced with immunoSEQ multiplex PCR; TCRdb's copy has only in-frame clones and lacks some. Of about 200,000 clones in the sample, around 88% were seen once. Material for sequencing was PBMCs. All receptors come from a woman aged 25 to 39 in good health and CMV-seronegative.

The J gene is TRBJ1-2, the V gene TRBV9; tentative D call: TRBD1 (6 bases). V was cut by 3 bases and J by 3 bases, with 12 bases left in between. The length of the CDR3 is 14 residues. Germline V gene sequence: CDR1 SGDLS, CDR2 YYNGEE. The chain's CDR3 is CASSEGGGDYGYTF. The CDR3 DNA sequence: TGTGCCAGCAGCGAGGGGGGAGGGGACTATGGCTACACCTTC.

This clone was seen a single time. Here the CDR3 reads CASSWAPLSGLSTDTQYF. For the CDR3, the DNA is TGTGCCAGCAGCTGGGCTCCTCTTAGCGGGCTCAGTACAGATACGCAGTATTTT. This chain joins TRBV27 and TRBJ2-3, with 7 bases that match TRBD2. With V trimmed by 6 bases and J by 3 bases, 18 bases remained unmatched. The CDR3 runs to 18 residues. Germline CDR1 reads MNHEY; CDR2 reads SMNVEV (reference sequence).

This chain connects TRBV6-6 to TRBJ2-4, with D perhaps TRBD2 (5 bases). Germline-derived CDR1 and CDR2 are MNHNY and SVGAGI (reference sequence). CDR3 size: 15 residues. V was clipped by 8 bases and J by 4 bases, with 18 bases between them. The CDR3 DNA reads TGTGCCAGCCGAGGGCCCGGAGGCCTTAAAAACATTCAGTACTTC. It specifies CASRGPGGLKNIQYF.

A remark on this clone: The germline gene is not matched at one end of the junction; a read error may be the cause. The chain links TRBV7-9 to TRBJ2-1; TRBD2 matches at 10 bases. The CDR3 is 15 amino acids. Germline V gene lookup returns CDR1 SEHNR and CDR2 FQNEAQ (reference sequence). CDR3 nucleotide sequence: TGTGCCAGCAGCCTAGCGGGGGCGCAGTACAATGAGCAGTTCTTC. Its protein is CASSLAGAQYNEQFF.

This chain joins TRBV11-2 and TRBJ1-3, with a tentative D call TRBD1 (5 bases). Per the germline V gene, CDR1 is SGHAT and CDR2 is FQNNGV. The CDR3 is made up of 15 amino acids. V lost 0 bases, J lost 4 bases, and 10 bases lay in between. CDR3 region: CASSLDRVEGNTIYF. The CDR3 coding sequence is TGTGCCAGCAGCTTAGACAGGGTCGAGGGAAACACCATATATTTT.

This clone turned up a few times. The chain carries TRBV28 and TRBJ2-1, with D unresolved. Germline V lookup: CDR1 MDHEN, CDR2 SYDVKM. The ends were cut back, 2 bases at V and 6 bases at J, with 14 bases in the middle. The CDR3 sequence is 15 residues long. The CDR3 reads CASSLGPLVGNEQFF. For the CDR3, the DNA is TGTGCCAGCAGTTTAGGGCCCCTGGTGGGCAATGAGCAGTTCTTC. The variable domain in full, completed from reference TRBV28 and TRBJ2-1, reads DVKVTQSSRYLVKRTGEKVFLECVQDMDHENMFWYRQDPGLGLRLIYFSYDVKMKEKGDIPEGYSVSREKKERFSLILESASTNQTSMYLCASSLGPLVGNEQFFGPGTRLTVL.

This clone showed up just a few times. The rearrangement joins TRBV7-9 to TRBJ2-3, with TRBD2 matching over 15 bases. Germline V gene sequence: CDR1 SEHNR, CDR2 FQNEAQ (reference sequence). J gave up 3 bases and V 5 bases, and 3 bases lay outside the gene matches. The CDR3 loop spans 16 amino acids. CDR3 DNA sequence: TGTGCCAGCAGCAGAGGACTAGCGGGAGGGACAGATACGCAGTATTTT. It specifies CASSRGLAGGTDTQYF.

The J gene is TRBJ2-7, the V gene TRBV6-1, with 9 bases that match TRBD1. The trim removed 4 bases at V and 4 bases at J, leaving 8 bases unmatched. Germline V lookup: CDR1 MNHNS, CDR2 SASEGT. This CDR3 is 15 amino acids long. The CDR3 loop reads CASSAPTGGSYEQYF. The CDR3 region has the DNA TGTGCCAGCAGTGCCCCGACAGGGGGGTCTTACGAGCAGTACTTC.

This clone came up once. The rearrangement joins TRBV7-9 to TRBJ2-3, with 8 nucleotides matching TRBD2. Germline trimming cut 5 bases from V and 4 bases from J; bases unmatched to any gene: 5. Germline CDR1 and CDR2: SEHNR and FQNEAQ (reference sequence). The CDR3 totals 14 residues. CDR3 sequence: CASSPGLVPDTQYF. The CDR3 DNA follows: TGTGCCAGCAGCCCGGGACTAGTCCCAGATACGCAGTATTTT.

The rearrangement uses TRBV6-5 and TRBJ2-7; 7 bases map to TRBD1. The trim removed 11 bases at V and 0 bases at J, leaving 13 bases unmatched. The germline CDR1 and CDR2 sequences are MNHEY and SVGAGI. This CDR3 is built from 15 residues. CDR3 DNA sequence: TGTGCCTCAGGGGGTACGGGGAGCCGCTCCTACGAGCAGTACTTC. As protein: CASGGTGSRSYEQYF.

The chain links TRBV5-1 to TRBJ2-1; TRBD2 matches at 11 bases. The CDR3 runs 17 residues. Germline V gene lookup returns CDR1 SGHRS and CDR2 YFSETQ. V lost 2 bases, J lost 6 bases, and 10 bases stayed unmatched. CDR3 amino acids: CASSFGLAGHLSNEQFF. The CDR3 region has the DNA TGCGCCAGCAGCTTTGGACTAGCGGGCCACCTAAGCAATGAGCAGTTCTTC.

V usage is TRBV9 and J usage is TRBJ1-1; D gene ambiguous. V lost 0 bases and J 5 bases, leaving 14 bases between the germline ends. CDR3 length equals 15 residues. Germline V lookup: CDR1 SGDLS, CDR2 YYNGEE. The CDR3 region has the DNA TGTGCCAGCAGCGTAGCCCCACAGCCGGGGACTGAAGCTTTCTTT. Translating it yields CASSVAPQPGTEAFF.